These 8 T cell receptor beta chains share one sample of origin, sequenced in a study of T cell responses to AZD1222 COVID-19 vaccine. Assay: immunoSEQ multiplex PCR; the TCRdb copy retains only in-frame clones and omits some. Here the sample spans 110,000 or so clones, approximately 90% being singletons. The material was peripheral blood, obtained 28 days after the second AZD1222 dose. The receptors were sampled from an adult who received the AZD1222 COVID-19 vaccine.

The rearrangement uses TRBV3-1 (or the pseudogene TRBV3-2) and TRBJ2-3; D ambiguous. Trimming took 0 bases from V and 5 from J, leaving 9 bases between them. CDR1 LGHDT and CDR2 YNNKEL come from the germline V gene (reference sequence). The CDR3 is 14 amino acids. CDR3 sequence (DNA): TGTGCCAGCAGCCAAGAAAAACAGAGAGATACGCAGTATTTT. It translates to CASSQEKQRDTQYF.

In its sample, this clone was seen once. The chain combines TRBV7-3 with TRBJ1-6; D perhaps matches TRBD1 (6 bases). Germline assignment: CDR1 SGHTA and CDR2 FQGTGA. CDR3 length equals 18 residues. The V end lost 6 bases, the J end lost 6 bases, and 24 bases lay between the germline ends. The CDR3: CASRPRTAMIPPNSPLHF. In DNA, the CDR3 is TGTGCCAGCAGACCTAGGACAGCAATGATCCCTCCTAATTCACCCCTCCACTTT.

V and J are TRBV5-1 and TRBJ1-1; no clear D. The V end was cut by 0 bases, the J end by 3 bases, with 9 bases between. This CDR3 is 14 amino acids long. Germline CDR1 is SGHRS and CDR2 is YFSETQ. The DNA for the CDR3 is TGCGCCAGCAGCTTGGAGAGGGTACACACTGAAGCTTTCTTT. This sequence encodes CASSLERVHTEAFF. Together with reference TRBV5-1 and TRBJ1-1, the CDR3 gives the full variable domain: KAGVTQTPRYLIKTRGQQVTLSCSPISGHRSVSWYQQTPGQGLQFLFEYFSETQRNKGNFPGRFSGRQFSNSRSEMNVSTLELGDSALYLCASSLERVHTEAFFGQGTRLTVV.

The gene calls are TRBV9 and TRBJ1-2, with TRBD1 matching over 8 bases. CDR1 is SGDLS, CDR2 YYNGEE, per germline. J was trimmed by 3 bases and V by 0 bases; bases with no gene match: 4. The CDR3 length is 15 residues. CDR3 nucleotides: TGTGCCAGCAGCGTAGGCGGACAGGGTTACTATGGCTACACCTTC. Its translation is CASSVGGQGYYGYTF.

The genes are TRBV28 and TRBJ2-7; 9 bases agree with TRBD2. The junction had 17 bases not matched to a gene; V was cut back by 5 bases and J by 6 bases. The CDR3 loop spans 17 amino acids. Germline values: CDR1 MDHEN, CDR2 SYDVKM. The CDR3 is CASSPPSMREGGAEQYF. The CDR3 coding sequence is TGTGCCAGCAGTCCCCCCTCTATGCGGGAGGGCGGGGCCGAGCAGTACTTC.

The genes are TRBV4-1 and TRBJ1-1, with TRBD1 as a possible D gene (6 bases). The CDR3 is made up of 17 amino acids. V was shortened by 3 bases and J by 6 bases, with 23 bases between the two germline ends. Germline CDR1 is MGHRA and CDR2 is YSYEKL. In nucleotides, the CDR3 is TGCGCCAGCAGCCAGGATCGACCCTATGGGGGCGTCGCTGAAGCTTTCTTT. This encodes CASSQDRPYGGVAEAFF.

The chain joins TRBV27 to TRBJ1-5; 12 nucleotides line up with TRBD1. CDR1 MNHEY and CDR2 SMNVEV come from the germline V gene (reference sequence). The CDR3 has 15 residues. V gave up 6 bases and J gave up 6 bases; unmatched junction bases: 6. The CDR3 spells CASSRGTGGSQPQHF. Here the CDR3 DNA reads TGTGCCAGCAGCCGGGGGACAGGGGGCAGTCAGCCCCAGCATTTT.

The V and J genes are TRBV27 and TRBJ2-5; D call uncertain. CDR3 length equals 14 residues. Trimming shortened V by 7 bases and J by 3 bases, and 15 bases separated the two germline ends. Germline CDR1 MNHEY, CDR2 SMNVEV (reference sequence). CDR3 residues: CASNPYGREETQYF. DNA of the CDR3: TGTGCCAGCAACCCTTACGGTAGGGAAGAGACCCAGTACTTC.